Included here is one T cell receptor beta chain sequence, with context. Its cognate antigen is unknown. The sample belongs to a study of blood T cells in healthy people across ages. CDR1 SGHTA and CDR2 FQGNSA come from the germline V gene. V lost 3 bases to trimming and J lost 5 bases, with 11 bases between them. This CDR3 has 14 residues. Findings and limits, study-wide: Unsorted PBMCs blocked a conclusive comparison of naive and antigen-experienced cells.

Sample-barcoded 5' priming and a J-beta primer mix drove a second PCR of about 6 to 12 cycles. From the 5' RACE reads, TCRdb called clonotypes with MiXCR, one entry per CDR3 protein. The sample has 780,000 or so distinct CDR3 sequences, roughly three fifths seen once. V gene TRBV7-2 combines with J gene TRBJ2-1; D perhaps matches TRBD1 (6 bases). The sequence was collected from a man aged 35 to 55 in good health. The sequencing input was blood. The CDR3 here is CASSFGQKHNEQFF. CDR3 DNA sequence: TGTGCCAGCAGCTTTGGACAGAAACACAATGAGCAGTTCTTC.